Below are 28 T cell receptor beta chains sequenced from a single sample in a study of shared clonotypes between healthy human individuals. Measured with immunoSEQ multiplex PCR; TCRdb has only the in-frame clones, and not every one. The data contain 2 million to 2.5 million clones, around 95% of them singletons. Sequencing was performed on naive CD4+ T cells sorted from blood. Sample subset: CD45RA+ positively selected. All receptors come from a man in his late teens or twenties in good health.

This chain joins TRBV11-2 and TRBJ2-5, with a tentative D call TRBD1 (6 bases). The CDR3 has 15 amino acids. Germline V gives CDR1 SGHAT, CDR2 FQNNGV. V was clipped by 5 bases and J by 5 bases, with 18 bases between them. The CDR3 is CASSLQNRAWETQYF. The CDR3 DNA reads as TGTGCCAGCAGCCTACAGAACAGGGCATGGGAGACCCAGTACTTC.

The DNA of the CDR3 is TGTGCCAGCAGCTTAGGGACCATAAGCACAGATACGCAGTATTTT. This encodes CASSLGTISTDTQYF. The chain has TRBV7-8 and TRBJ2-3; D unclear. The CDR3 runs 15 residues. V was cut by 1 base and J by 0 bases, with 8 bases left in between. Germline V gene lookup returns CDR1 SGHVS and CDR2 FQNEAQ.

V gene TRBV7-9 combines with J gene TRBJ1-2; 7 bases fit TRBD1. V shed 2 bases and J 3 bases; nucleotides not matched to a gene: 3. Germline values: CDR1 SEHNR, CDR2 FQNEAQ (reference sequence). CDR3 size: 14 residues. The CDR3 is CASSLRGTDYGYTF. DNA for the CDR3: TGTGCCAGCAGCTTAAGGGGGACAGACTATGGCTACACCTTC.

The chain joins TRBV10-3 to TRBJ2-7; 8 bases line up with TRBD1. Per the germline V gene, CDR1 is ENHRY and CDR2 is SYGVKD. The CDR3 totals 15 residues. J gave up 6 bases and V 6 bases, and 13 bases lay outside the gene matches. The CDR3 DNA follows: TGTGCCATCAGCCCAGGGACAGGCGGATCGGGCGAGCAGTACTTC. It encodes CAISPGTGGSGEQYF.

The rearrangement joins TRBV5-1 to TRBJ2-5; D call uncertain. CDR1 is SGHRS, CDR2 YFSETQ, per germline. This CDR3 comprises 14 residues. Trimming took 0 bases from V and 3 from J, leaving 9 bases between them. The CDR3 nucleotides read TGCGCCAGCAGCTTGGTAGAAGGGAAAGAGACCCAGTACTTC. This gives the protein CASSLVEGKETQYF.

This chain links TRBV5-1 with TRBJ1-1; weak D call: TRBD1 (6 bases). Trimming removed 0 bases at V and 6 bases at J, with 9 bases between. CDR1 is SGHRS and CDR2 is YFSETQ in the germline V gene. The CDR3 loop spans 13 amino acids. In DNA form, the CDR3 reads TGCGCCAGCAGCTTGGCCGGGGGCCCTGAAGCTTTCTTT. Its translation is CASSLAGGPEAFF. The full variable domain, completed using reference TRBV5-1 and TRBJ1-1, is KAGVTQTPRYLIKTRGQQVTLSCSPISGHRSVSWYQQTPGQGLQFLFEYFSETQRNKGNFPGRFSGRQFSNSRSEMNVSTLELGDSALYLCASSLAGGPEAFFGQGTRLTVV.

Written as DNA, the CDR3 is TGTGCCAGCAGCTTATGGGGGCGGGAGACCCAGTACTTC. Translating it yields CASSLWGRETQYF. The V gene is TRBV11-2, the J gene TRBJ2-5; the D gene is possibly TRBD1 (6 bases). The germline gives CDR1 SGHAT, CDR2 FQNNGV. V was cut by 2 bases and J by 5 bases, with 9 bases left in between. The CDR3 runs to 13 residues.

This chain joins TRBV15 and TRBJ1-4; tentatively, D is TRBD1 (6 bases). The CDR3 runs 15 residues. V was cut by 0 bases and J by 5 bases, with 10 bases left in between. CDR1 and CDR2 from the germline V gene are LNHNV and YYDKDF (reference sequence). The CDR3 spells CATSRDRGLNEKLFF. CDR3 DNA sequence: TGTGCCACCAGCAGAGATCGGGGGCTGAATGAAAAACTGTTTTTT.

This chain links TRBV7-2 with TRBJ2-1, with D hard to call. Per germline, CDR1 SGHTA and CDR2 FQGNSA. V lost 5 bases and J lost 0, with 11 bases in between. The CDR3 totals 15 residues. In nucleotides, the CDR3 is TGTGCCAGCAGCCTACCCTTCCTCTCCTACAATGAGCAGTTCTTC. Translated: CASSLPFLSYNEQFF.

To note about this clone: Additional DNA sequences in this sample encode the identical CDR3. This chain's CDR3 is CASSLRGNQPQHF. In nucleotides, the CDR3 is TGTGCCAGCAGTTTAAGGGGCAATCAGCCCCAGCATTTT. This rearrangement joins TRBV27 to TRBJ1-5; D call uncertain. The ends were cut back, 2 bases at V and 2 bases at J, with 4 bases in the middle. CDR3 length: 13 residues. Germline values: CDR1 MNHEY, CDR2 SMNVEV (reference sequence).

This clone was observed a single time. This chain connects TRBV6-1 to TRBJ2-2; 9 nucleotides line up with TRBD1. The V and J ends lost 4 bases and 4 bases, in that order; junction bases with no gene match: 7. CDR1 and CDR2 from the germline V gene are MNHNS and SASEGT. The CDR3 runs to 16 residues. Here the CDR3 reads CASSGDRDRVTGELFF. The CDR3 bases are TGTGCCAGCAGTGGGGACCGGGACAGGGTCACCGGGGAGCTGTTTTTT.

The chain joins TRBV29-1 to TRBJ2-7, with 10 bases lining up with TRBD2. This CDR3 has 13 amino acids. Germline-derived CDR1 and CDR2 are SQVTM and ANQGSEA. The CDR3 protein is CSGASGSSYEQYF. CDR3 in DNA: TGCTCGGGGGCTAGCGGGAGTTCCTACGAGCAGTACTTC.

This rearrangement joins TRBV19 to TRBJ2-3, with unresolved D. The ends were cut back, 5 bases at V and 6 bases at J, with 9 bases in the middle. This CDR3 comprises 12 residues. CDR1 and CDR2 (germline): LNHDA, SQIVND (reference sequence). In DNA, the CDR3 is TGTGCCAGTAGTCCCTTGGGGGATACGCAGTATTTT. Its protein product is CASSPLGDTQYF.

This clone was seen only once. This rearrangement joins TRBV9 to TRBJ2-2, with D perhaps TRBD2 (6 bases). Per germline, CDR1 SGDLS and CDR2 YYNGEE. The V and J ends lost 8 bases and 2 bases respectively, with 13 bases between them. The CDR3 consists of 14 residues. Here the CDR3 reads CASTGTGNTGELFF. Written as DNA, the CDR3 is TGTGCCAGTACCGGGACTGGTAACACCGGGGAGCTGTTTTTT.

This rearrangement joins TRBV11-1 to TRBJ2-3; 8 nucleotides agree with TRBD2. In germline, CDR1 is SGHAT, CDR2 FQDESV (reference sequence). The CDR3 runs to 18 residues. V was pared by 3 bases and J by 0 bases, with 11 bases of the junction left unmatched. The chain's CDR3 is CASSFGIAGLISTDTQYF. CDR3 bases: TGTGCCAGCAGCTTCGGAATAGCGGGGCTCATTAGCACAGATACGCAGTATTTT.

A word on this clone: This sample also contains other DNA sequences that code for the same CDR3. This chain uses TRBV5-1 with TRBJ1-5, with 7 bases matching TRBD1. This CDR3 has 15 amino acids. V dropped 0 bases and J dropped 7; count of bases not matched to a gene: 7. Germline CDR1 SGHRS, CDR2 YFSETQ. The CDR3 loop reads CASSLGGGAGQPQHF. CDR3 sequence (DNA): TGCGCCAGCAGCTTGGGAGGGGGCGCTGGACAGCCCCAGCATTTT.

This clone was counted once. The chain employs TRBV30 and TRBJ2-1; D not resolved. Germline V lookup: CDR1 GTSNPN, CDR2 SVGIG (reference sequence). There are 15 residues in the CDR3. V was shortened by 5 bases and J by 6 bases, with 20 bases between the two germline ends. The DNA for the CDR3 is TGTGCCTGGTCTGTGGGGTACAATGGGGTCAATGAGCAGTTCTTC. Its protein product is CAWSVGYNGVNEQFF.

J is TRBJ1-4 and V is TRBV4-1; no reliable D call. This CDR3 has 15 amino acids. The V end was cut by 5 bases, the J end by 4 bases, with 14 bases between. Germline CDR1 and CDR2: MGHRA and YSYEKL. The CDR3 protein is CASSTQTYLNEKLFF. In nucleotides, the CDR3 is TGCGCCAGCAGCACACAGACATATCTTAATGAAAAACTGTTTTTT.

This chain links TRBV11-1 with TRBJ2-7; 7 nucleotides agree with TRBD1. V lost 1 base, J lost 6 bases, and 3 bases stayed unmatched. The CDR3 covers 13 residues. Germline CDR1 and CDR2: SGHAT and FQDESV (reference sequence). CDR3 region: CASSLGQGGEQYF. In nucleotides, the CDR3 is TGTGCCAGCAGCTTAGGACAGGGTGGCGAGCAGTACTTC.

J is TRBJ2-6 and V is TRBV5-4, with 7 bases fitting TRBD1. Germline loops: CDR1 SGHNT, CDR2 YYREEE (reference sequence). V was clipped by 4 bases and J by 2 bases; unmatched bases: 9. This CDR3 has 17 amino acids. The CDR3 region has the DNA TGTGCCAGCAGCCCAGTGACAGGGCCCACTGGGGCCAACGTCCTGACTTTC. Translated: CASSPVTGPTGANVLTF.

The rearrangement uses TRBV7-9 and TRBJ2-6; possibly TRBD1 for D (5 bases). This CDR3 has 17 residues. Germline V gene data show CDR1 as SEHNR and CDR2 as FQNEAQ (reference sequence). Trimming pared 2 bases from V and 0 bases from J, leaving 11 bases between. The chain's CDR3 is CASSLWGSNSGANVLTF. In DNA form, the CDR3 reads TGTGCCAGCAGCTTATGGGGCAGCAACTCTGGGGCCAACGTCCTGACTTTC.

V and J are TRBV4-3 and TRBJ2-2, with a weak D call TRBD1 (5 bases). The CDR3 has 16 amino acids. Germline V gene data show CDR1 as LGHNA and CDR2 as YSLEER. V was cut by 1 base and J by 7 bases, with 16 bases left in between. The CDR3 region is CASSQVISGNDGELFF. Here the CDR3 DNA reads TGCGCCAGCAGCCAAGTTATCTCAGGGAACGACGGGGAGCTGTTTTTT.

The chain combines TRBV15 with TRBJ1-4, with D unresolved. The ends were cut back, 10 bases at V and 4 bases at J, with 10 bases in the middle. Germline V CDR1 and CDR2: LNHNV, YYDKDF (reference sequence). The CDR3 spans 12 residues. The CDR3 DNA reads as TGTGCCAGAACCGGGGTTAATGAAAAACTGTTTTTT. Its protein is CARTGVNEKLFF.

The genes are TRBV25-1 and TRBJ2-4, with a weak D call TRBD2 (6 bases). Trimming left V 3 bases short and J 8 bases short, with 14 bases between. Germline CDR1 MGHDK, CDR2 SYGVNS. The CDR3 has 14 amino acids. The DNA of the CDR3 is TGTGCCAGCAGTGACGCGGGGCGGTCCGACATTCAGTACTTC. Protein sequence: CASSDAGRSDIQYF.

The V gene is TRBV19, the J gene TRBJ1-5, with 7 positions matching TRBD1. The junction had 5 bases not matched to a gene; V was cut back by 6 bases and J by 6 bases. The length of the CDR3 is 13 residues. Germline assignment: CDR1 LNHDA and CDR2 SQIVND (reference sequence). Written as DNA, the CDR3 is TGTGCCAGTAGCCCCGGGGACAGTCAGCCCCAGCATTTT. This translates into CASSPGDSQPQHF.

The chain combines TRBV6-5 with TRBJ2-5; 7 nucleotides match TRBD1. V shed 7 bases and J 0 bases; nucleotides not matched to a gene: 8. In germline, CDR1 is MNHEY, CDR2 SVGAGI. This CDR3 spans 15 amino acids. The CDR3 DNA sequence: TGTGCCAGCAACCCGACAGGGCCGAACCAAGAGACCCAGTACTTC. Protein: CASNPTGPNQETQYF.

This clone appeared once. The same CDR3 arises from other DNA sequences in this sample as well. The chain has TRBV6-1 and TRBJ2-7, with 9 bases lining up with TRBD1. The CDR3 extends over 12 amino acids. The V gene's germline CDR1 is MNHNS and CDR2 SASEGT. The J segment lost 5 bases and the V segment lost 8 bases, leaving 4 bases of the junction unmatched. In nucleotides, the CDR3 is TGTGCCAGCCGGAGGACAGGGGACGAGCAGTACTTC. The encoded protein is CASRRTGDEQYF.

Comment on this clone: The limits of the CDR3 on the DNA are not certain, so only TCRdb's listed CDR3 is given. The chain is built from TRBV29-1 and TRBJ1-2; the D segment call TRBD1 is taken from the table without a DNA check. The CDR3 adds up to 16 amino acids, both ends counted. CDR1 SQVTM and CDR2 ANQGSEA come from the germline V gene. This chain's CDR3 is CSVPLFGPGGVYGYTF.